Shown below are 20 T cell receptor beta chains from a single sample sequenced in a study of T cell responses to AZD1222 COVID-19 vaccine. Using immunoSEQ multiplex PCR, the repertoire was profiled, and TCRdb retains in-frame clones only, with some absent. The table includes 150,000 or so clones, roughly 91% detected once. Sequenced material: peripheral blood, taken 28 days after the second AZD1222 dose. The receptors stem from an adult who received the AZD1222 COVID-19 vaccine.

The V and J genes are TRBV29-1 and TRBJ2-2, with D uncertain. CDR3 size: 11 residues. The germline gives CDR1 SQVTM, CDR2 ANQGSEA. V was clipped by 4 bases and J by 7 bases, with 7 bases between them. CDR3 bases: TGCAGCGTTGGGCATCGCGGGGAGCTGTTTTTT. Amino acids: CSVGHRGELFF.

V usage is TRBV6-5 and J usage is TRBJ2-7; D is possibly TRBD1 (6 bases). The CDR3 totals 13 residues. The germline V gene has CDR1 MNHEY and CDR2 SVGAGI. The V end was cut by 6 bases, the J end by 2 bases, with 11 bases between. This CDR3 is CASSLDRTYEQYF. The CDR3 region has the DNA TGTGCCAGCAGCTTAGACAGGACCTACGAGCAGTACTTC.

V gene TRBV30 combines with J gene TRBJ1-4; D call uncertain. Trimming stripped 1 base from V and 4 bases from J, with 10 bases between. The CDR3 extends over 14 amino acids. Germline V lookup: CDR1 GTSNPN, CDR2 SVGIG (reference sequence). The CDR3 spells CAWSELGYNEKLFF. Written as DNA, the CDR3 is TGTGCCTGGAGTGAATTAGGGTATAATGAAAAACTGTTTTTT.

The chain carries TRBV10-3 and TRBJ2-1; D unclear. Germline assignment: CDR1 ENHRY and CDR2 SYGVKD. The CDR3 is 12 amino acids. V lost 2 bases, J lost 11 bases, and 10 bases lay in between. This chain's CDR3 is CAISETQRKQFF. The CDR3 DNA is TGTGCCATCAGTGAGACACAAAGAAAGCAGTTCTTC.

J is TRBJ1-2 and V is TRBV7-2, with D unresolved. The V gene lost 5 bases and the J gene lost 4 bases, with 17 bases spanning the gap. This CDR3 is built from 15 residues. Germline V gives CDR1 SGHTA, CDR2 FQGNSA. The CDR3 protein is CASSPPERTLYGYTF. CDR3 in DNA: TGTGCCAGCAGCCCTCCCGAGCGGACCCTCTATGGCTACACCTTC.

The rearrangement uses TRBV5-1 and TRBJ1-3; D possibly corresponds to TRBD1 (6 bases). In germline, CDR1 is SGHRS, CDR2 YFSETQ. The CDR3 extends over 14 amino acids. V lost 2 bases to trimming and J lost 8 bases, with 14 bases between them. The DNA of the CDR3 is TGCGCCAGCAGCTTTCAAGACAGGAGAGACACCATATATTTT. Its translation: CASSFQDRRDTIYF.

The J gene is TRBJ1-5, the V gene TRBV28, with 7 bases fitting TRBD1. CDR3 size: 14 residues. With 6 bases clipped from V and 6 bases from J, the junction kept 8 bases outside the gene matches. Germline CDR1 reads MDHEN; CDR2 reads SYDVKM. The CDR3 DNA reads as TGTGCCAGCAGGCAAACAGGGGACAGTCAGCCCCAGCATTTT. It is translated as CASRQTGDSQPQHF.

The chain joins TRBV5-8 to TRBJ2-5, with no clear D. The CDR3 consists of 13 residues. The germline V and J ends were trimmed by 4 bases and 1 base, with 8 bases remaining between them. CDR1 and CDR2 (germline): SGHTS, YDEGEE. The CDR3 region is CASSLSPQETQYF. In DNA form, the CDR3 reads TGTGCCAGCAGCCTGTCCCCCCAAGAGACCCAGTACTTC.

The chain uses TRBV6-1 and TRBJ2-7, with D perhaps TRBD1 (6 bases). With 4 bases removed from V and 2 bases from J, the gap between germline ends came to 21 bases. Germline CDR1 is MNHNS and CDR2 is SASEGT. CDR3 length: 17 amino acids. The CDR3 sequence: CASSVKPGPGVTYEQYF. In DNA form, the CDR3 reads TGTGCCAGCAGTGTTAAGCCCGGGCCAGGGGTTACCTACGAGCAGTACTTC.

The chain combines TRBV6-5 with TRBJ1-2; perhaps TRBD1 as D (5 bases). The V gene's germline CDR1 is MNHEY and CDR2 SVGAGI. This CDR3 contains 13 residues. With 8 bases removed from V and 4 bases from J, the gap between germline ends came to 14 bases. CDR3: CASSWERGYGYTF. Written as DNA, the CDR3 is TGTGCCAGCTCCTGGGAAAGGGGCTATGGCTACACCTTC.

V gene TRBV5-1 combines with J gene TRBJ1-1; 8 bases line up with TRBD1. The trim removed 5 bases at V and 4 bases at J, leaving 4 bases unmatched. Germline assignment: CDR1 SGHRS and CDR2 YFSETQ. This CDR3 contains 13 residues. DNA for the CDR3: TGCGCCAGCAGACTTACAGGGGGCACTGAAGCTTTCTTT. It yields the protein CASRLTGGTEAFF.

This chain joins TRBV7-9 and TRBJ2-5, with TRBD2 matching over 10 bases. This CDR3 comprises 19 residues. V lost 0 bases, J lost 5 bases, and 15 bases stayed unmatched. The germline gives CDR1 SEHNR, CDR2 FQNEAQ (reference sequence). The CDR3 spells CASSLAGSGRRLLSETQYF. In DNA form, the CDR3 reads TGTGCCAGCAGCTTAGCTGGTAGCGGGAGGCGCCTGCTAAGCGAGACCCAGTACTTC.

The genes are TRBV19 and TRBJ2-5, with 10 bases fitting TRBD2. The V segment lost 5 bases and the J segment 2 bases; nucleotides outside the gene matches: 8. This CDR3 has 16 residues. Per the germline V gene, CDR1 is LNHDA and CDR2 is SQIVND (reference sequence). The CDR3 sequence: CASSLRLAGVQETQYF. CDR3 nucleotides: TGTGCCAGTAGTCTCCGTCTAGCGGGAGTACAAGAGACCCAGTACTTC.

The chain carries TRBV11-3 and TRBJ2-1, with D unclear. The V gene lost 5 bases and the J gene lost 9 bases, with 20 bases spanning the gap. The CDR3 sequence is 15 residues long. CDR1 is SGHNT and CDR2 is YENEEA in the germline V gene. This chain's CDR3 is CASSPNPTESSEQFF. The CDR3, as DNA: TGTGCCAGCAGCCCTAACCCAACAGAATCTAGTGAGCAGTTCTTC.

The J gene is TRBJ1-3, the V gene TRBV6-5, with D unresolved. The CDR3 loop spans 14 amino acids. In germline, CDR1 is MNHEY, CDR2 SVGAGI. V was pared by 2 bases and J by 4 bases, with 9 bases between. The CDR3 coding sequence is TGTGCCAGCAGTTACAACGGAGCGGGAAACACCATATATTTT. Its translation is CASSYNGAGNTIYF.

V is TRBV7-9 and J is TRBJ1-5; D is ambiguous. Germline-derived CDR1 and CDR2 are SEHNR and FQNEAQ (reference sequence). The CDR3 consists of 15 residues. Trimming pared 1 base from V and 6 bases from J, leaving 13 bases between. Here the CDR3 reads CASSLGVGVPQPQHF. The CDR3, as DNA: TGTGCCAGCAGCTTAGGTGTCGGGGTTCCTCAGCCCCAGCATTTT.

J is TRBJ2-7 and V is TRBV7-8, with a tentative D call TRBD1 (5 bases). V lost 1 base and J 0 bases, leaving 10 bases between the germline ends. The germline gives CDR1 SGHVS, CDR2 FQNEAQ. CDR3 length equals 15 residues. CDR3 in amino acids: CASSLEAGNSYEQYF. The CDR3 coding sequence is TGTGCCAGCAGCTTAGAGGCAGGGAACTCCTACGAGCAGTACTTC.

The table lists this clone with a count of one. V gene TRBV28 combines with J gene TRBJ2-5; D is uncertain. Looked up from germline, CDR1 is MDHEN and CDR2 is SYDVKM. V shed 4 bases and J shed 8 bases, with 11 bases lying between them. The CDR3 is made up of 12 amino acids. The CDR3 sequence: CASSSVGPTQYF. CDR3 nucleotides: TGTGCCAGCAGTTCGGTTGGGCCTACCCAGTACTTC.

J is TRBJ2-5 and V is TRBV3-1 (or the pseudogene TRBV3-2), with 8 nucleotides matching TRBD2. Germline lookup yields CDR1 LGHDT and CDR2 YNNKEL (reference sequence). The CDR3 spans 13 residues. V trimming: 5 bases; J trimming: 5 bases; junction bases outside the gene matches: 4. CDR3: CASSIGLAETQYF. As DNA, the CDR3 is TGTGCCAGCAGCATAGGACTAGCCGAGACCCAGTACTTC.

The rearrangement links TRBV28 to TRBJ1-2; no clear D. From germline, CDR1 is MDHEN and CDR2 SYDVKM. The CDR3 sequence is 15 residues long. V lost 2 bases and J 2 bases, leaving 12 bases between the germline ends. In nucleotides, the CDR3 is TGTGCCAGCAGTTTAGCCGGGGTAGGGAACTATGGCTACACCTTC. This translates into CASSLAGVGNYGYTF.